This T cell receptor beta chain was sequenced during a study of cytomegalovirus exposure and HLA in healthy donors. Overall study context: Early on, a data release was issued that held tens of millions of unique TCRs from HLA-typed donors. General study findings and limits: The availability of immune exposure information extended only to CMV serostatus.

The study ran its PCR with 60 Vbeta and 13 Jbeta primers. Measured with immunoSEQ multiplex PCR; TCRdb has only the in-frame clones, and not every one. The table for this sample gives 150,000 to 200,000 clones. The ends were cut back, 3 bases at V and 8 bases at J, with 11 bases in the middle. This CDR3 comprises 13 residues. The germline CDR1 and CDR2 sequences are MDHEN and SYDVKM. Worth noting for this clone: Its specificity is unknown.

The receptor comes from a man under 40 in good health and CMV-seronegative. Sequencing input: PBMCs. The gene calls are TRBV28 and TRBJ2-1, with D maybe TRBD2 (5 bases). The CDR3 sequence is CASSFRGLDEQFF. CDR3 bases: TGTGCCAGCAGTTTCCGGGGTTTGGATGAGCAGTTCTTC.